One and the same sample provided the 5 T cell receptor beta chains below, sequenced in a study of blood T cells in healthy people across ages. Using a J-beta primer mix together with a sample-barcoded 5' primer, a second PCR was run for roughly 6 to 11 cycles. One entry per CDR3 protein, called by TCRdb with MiXCR from the 5' RACE reads. Here the sample spans 1.2 million to 1.5 million distinct CDR3 sequences, roughly 64% being singletons. Sequencing used blood. All receptors come from a man aged 18 to 29 in good health.

This clonotype showed up just a few times. This CDR3 is CASQRGRNEQFF. The CDR3 region has the DNA TGTGCCAGCCAAAGGGGACGCAATGAGCAGTTCTTC. V usage is TRBV27 and J usage is TRBJ2-1; either TRBD1 or TRBD2 may fit D (5 bases each). CDR3 length: 12 amino acids. The germline gives CDR1 MNHEY, CDR2 SMNVEV (reference sequence). Trimming removed 8 bases from V and 6 bases from J, with 11 bases in between.

The chain combines TRBV7-9 with TRBJ1-5; D may be TRBD1 (6 bases). Trimming took 5 bases from V and 7 from J, leaving 15 bases between them. This CDR3 comprises 14 residues. Per germline, CDR1 SEHNR and CDR2 FQNEAQ (reference sequence). The CDR3 DNA reads TGTGCCAGCAGCGACGGGGGGCAGGGACAGCCCCAGCATTTT. Translating gives CASSDGGQGQPQHF.

J is TRBJ2-5 and V is TRBV6-1; D is unresolved. V gave up 8 bases and J gave up 4 bases, with 14 bases separating them. The CDR3 extends over 13 amino acids. CDR1 is MNHNS and CDR2 is SASEGT in the germline V gene. CDR3 loop: CASLATWGETQYF. The DNA of the CDR3 is TGTGCCAGCCTGGCGACCTGGGGAGAGACCCAGTACTTC.

The rearrangement links TRBV7-2 to TRBJ1-5; unclear D gene. V dropped 4 bases and J dropped 4 bases, with 11 bases sitting between them. The CDR3 sequence is 14 residues long. Germline V gene data show CDR1 as SGHTA and CDR2 as FQGNSA. In DNA form, the CDR3 reads TGTGCCAGCAGCTCAGCCCCTAGGAATCAGCCCCAGCATTTT. Encoded protein: CASSSAPRNQPQHF.

Concerning this clonotype itself: Sequence at one end of the junction differs from germline and may be a read error. V usage is TRBV5-6 and J usage is TRBJ2-2; TRBD2 might be the D (6 bases). This CDR3 is 15 amino acids long. Germline assignment: CDR1 SGHDT and CDR2 YYEEEE. The CDR3 DNA reads as TGTGCCAGTAAGGTCGGCTGGCCCAACACCGGGGGGCTGTTTTTT. Translating it yields CASKVGWPNTGGLFF.